This T cell receptor beta chain was recovered during a study of blood T cell repertoires in COVID-19. Study summary: Specimens from acute and convalescent COVID-19 originated in the United States, Italy and Spain. T cells, B-cell-depleted T cells, or PBMCs provided the cDNA or gDNA that served as material.

As handled by the study authors: Amplification from reference gene primers served as the basis for estimated nucleated cell counts. Some clones are missing from TCRdb's copy, which holds only in-frame ones; the method was immunoSEQ multiplex PCR. D and trimming were read from the DNA, whereas the V and J calls and clone size are those reported in that table. This table has about 330,000 clones, approximately 85% appearing once. V was pared by 0 bases and J by 5 bases, with 5 bases of the junction left unmatched. Germline V gene sequence: CDR1 SGHNT, CDR2 YYREEE (reference sequence). The CDR3 length is 16 residues.

Input material: peripheral blood. V is TRBV5-4 and J is TRBJ2-1, with 10 positions matching TRBD2. This TCR derives from a woman in her forties or fifties with acute or convalescent COVID-19. The CDR3 bases are TGTGCCAGCAGCTTGGGGCTTGGACTAGCGGACAATGAGCAGTTCTTC. Translation: CASSLGLGLADNEQFF.